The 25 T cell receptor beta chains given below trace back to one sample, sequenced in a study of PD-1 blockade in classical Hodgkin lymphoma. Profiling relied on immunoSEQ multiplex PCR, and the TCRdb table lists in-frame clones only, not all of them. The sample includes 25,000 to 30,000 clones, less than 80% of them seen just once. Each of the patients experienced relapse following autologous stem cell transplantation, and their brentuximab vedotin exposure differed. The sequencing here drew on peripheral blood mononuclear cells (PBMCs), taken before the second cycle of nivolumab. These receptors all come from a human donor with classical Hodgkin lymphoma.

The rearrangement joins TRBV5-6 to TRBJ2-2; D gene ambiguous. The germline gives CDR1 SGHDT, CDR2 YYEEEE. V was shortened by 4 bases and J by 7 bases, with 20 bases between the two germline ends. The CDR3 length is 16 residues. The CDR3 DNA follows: TGTGCCAGCAGCCGTGGGTGGGATTCGACTGTCGGGGAGCTGTTTTTT. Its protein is CASSRGWDSTVGELFF.

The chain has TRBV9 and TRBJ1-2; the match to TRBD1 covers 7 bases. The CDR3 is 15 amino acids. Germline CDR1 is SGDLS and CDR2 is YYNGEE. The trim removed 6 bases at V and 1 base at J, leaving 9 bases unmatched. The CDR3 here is CASTFQGGSNYGYTF. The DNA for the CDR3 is TGTGCCAGCACCTTTCAGGGGGGAAGTAACTATGGCTACACCTTC.

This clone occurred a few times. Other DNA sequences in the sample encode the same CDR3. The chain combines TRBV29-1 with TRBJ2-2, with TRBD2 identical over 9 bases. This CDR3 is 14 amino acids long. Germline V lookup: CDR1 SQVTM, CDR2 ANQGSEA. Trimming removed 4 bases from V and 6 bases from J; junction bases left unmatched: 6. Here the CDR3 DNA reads TGCAGCGTTGGTCGCGGGGGGGCTTCCGGGGAGCTGTTTTTT. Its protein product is CSVGRGGASGELFF.

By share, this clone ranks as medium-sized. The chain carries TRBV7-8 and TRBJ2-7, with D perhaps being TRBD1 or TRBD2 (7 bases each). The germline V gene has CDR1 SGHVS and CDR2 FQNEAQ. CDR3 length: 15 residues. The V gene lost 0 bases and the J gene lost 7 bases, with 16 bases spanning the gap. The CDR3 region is CASSLAGQGEGEQYF. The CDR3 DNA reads TGTGCCAGCAGCTTAGCCGGGCAGGGGGAGGGAGAGCAGTACTTC.

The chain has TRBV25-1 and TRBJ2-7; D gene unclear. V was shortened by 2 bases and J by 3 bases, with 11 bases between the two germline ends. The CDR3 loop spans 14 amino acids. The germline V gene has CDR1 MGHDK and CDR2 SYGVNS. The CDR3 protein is CASSEQAKLYEQYF. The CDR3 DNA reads TGTGCCAGCAGTGAACAGGCGAAACTCTACGAGCAGTACTTC.

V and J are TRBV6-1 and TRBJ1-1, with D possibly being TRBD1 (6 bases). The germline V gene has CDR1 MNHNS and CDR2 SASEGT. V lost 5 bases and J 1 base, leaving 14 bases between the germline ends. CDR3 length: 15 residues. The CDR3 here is CASSPQGPANTEAFF. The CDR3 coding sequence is TGTGCCAGCAGTCCACAGGGACCTGCGAACACTGAAGCTTTCTTT.

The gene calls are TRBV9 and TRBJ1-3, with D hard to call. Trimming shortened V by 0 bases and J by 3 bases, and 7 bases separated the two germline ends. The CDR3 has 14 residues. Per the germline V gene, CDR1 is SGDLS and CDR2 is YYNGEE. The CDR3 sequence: CASSVGADGNTIYF. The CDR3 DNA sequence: TGTGCCAGCAGCGTAGGGGCAGATGGAAACACCATATATTTT.

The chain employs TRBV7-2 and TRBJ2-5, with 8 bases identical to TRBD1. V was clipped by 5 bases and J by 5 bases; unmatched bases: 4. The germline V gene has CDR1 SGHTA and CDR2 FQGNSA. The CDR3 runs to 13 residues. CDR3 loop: CASSGRQGETQYF. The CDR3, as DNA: TGTGCCAGCAGCGGAAGACAGGGGGAGACCCAGTACTTC.

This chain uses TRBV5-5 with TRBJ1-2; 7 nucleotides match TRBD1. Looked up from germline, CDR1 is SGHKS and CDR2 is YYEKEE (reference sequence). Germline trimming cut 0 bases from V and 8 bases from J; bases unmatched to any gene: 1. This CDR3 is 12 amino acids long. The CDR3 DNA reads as TGTGCCAGCAGCTTGGCGGACAGGGGCTACACCTTC. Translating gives CASSLADRGYTF.

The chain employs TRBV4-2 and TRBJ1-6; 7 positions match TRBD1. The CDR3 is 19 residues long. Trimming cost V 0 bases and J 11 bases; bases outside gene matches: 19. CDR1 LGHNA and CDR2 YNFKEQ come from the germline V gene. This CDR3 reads CASSQEGGLVRGTQAPLHF. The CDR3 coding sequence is TGTGCCAGCAGCCAAGAAGGCGGGCTTGTCAGGGGGACTCAGGCACCCCTCCACTTT.

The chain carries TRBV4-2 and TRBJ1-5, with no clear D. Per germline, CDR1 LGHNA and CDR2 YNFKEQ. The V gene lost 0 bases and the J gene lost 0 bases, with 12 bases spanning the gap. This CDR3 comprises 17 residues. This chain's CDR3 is CASSQDKTGYSNQPQHF. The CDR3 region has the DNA TGTGCCAGCAGCCAAGATAAGACGGGTTATAGCAATCAGCCCCAGCATTTT.

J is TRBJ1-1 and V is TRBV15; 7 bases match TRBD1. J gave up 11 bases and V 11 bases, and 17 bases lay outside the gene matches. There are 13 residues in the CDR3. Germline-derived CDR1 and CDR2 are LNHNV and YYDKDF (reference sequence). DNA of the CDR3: TGTGCCTCACAGCGGACAGGAGCAGCTGTGGCTTTCTTT. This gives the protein CASQRTGAAVAFF.

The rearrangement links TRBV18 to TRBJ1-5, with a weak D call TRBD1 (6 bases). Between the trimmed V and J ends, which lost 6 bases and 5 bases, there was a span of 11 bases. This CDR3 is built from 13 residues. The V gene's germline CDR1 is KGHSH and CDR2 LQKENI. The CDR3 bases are TGTGCCAGCTCGAGGGGGTCTGATCAGCCCCAGCATTTT. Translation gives CASSRGSDQPQHF.

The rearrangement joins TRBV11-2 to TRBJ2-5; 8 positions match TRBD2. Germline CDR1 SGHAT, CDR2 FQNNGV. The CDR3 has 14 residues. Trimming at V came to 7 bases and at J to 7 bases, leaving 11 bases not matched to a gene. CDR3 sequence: CASNFGRGLVTQYF. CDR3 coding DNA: TGTGCCAGCAACTTCGGCCGGGGACTAGTGACCCAGTACTTC.

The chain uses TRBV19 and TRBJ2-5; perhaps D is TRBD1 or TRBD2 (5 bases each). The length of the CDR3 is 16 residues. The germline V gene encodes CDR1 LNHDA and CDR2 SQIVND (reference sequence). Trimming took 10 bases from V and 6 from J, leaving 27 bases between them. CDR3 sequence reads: CATSRLTDGGVKTQYF. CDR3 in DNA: TGTGCCACCTCCCGCCTAACGGATGGGGGTGTAAAGACCCAGTACTTC.

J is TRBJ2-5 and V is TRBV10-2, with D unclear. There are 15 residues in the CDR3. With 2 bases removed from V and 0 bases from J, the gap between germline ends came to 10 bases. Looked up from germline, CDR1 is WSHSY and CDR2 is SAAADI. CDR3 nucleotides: TGCGCCAGCAGTGAGAACACTGAATACCAAGAGACCCAGTACTTC. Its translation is CASSENTEYQETQYF.

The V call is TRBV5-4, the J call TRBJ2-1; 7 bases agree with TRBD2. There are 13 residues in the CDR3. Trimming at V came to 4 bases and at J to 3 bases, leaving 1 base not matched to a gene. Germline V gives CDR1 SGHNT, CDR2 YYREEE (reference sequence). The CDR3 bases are TGTGCCAGCAGCGGGACTAACTACAATGAGCAGTTCTTC. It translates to CASSGTNYNEQFF.

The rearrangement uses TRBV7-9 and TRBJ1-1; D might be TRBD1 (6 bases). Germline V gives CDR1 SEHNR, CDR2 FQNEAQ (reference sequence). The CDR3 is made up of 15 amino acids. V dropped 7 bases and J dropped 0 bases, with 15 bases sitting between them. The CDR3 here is CASMGAVGMNTEAFF. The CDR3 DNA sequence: TGTGCCAGCATGGGGGCAGTTGGTATGAACACTGAAGCTTTCTTT.

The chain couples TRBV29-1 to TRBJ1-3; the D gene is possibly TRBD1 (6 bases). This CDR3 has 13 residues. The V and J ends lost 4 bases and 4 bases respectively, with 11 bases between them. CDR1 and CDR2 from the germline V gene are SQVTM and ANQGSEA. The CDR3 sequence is CSVVQGGGNTIYF. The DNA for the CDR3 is TGCAGCGTTGTACAGGGCGGAGGAAACACCATATATTTT.

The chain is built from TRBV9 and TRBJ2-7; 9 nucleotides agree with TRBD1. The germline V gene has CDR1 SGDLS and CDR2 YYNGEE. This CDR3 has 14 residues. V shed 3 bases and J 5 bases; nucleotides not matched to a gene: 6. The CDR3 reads CASSARQGGHEQYF. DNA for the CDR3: TGTGCCAGCAGCGCTCGACAGGGGGGCCACGAGCAGTACTTC. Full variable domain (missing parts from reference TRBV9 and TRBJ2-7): DSGVTQTPKHLITATGQRVTLRCSPRSGDLSVYWYQQSLDQGLQFLIQYYNGEERAKGNILERFSAQQFPDLHSELNLSSLELGDSALYFCASSARQGGHEQYFGPGTRLTVT.

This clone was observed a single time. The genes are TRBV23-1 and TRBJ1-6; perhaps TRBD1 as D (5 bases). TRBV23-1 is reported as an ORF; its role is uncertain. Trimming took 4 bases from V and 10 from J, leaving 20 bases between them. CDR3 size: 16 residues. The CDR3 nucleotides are TGCGCCAGCAGTCCCAGAGGGACCGGGACTTGGTCACCCCTCCACTTT. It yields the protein CASSPRGTGTWSPLHF.

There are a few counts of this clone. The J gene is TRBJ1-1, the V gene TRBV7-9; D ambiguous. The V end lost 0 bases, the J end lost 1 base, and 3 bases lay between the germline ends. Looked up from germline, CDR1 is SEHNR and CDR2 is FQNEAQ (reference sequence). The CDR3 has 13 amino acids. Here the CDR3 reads CASSLAENTEAFF. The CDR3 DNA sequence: TGTGCCAGCAGCTTAGCAGAGAACACTGAAGCTTTCTTT.

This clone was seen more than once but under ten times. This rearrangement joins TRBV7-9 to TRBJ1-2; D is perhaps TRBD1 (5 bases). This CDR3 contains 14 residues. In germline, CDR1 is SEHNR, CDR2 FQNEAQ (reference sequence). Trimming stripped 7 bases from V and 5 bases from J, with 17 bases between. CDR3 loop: CASTHPTEPYGYTF. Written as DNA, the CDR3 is TGTGCCAGCACCCACCCGACAGAACCATATGGCTACACCTTC.

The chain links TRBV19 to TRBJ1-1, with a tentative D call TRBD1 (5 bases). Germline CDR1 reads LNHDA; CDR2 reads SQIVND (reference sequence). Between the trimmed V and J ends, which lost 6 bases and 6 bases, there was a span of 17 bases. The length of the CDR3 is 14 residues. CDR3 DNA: TGTGCCAGTAGGTTGATGGACCGGGACGCTGAAGCTTTCTTT. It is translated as CASRLMDRDAEAFF. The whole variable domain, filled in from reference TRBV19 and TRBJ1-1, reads DGGITQSPKYLFRKEGQNVTLSCEQNLNHDAMYWYRQDPGQGLRLIYYSQIVNDFQKGDIAEGYSVSREKKESFPLTVTSAQKNPTAFYLCASRLMDRDAEAFFGQGTRLTVV.

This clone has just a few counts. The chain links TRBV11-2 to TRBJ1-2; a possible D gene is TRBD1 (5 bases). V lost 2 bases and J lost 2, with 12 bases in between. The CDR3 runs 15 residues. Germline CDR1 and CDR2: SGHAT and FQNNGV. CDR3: CASSLTPGWNYGYTF. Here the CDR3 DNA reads TGTGCCAGCAGCTTAACTCCAGGGTGGAACTATGGCTACACCTTC.